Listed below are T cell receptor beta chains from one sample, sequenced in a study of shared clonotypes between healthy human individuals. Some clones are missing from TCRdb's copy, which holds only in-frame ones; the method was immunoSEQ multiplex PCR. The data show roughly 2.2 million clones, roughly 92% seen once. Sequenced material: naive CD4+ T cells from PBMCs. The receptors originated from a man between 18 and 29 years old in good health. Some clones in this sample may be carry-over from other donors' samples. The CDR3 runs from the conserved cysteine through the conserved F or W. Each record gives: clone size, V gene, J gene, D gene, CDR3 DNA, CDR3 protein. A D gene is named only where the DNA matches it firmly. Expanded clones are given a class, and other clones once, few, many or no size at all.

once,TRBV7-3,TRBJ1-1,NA,TGTGCCAGCAGCCCCGTCCACGCCACTGAAGCTTTCTTT,CASSPVHATEAFF
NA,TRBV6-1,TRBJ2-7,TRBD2,TGTGCCAGCAGTGAACCGGGACTAGCATACGAGCAGTACTTC,CASSEPGLAYEQYF
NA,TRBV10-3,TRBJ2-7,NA,TGTGCCACGAGAATAGGGGGGGGGCCAAGTAGGGACGAGCAGTACTTC,CATRIGGGPSRDEQYF
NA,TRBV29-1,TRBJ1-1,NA,TGCAGCGTAAAACGGGGGAACACTGAAGCTTTCTTT,CSVKRGNTEAFF
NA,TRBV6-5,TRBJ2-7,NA,TGTGCCAGCACCCGGCCAGGGATCTCCGGCGAGCAGTACTTC,CASTRPGISGEQYF
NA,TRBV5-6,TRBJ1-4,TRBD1,TGTGCCAGCAGCTTGTGGGACAGAAATGAAAAACTGTTTTTT,CASSLWDRNEKLFF
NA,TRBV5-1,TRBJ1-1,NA,TGCGCCAGCAGCTTGGCCTGGGGGCGAAACACTGAAGCTTTCTTT,CASSLAWGRNTEAFF
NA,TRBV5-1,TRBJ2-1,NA,TGCGCCAGCAGCTTGGAGGGCAGGGCCTCGTTCTTC,CASSLEGRASFF
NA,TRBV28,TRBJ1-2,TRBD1,TGTGCCAGCAGTTTATTGACAGGGGACGCCTATGGCTACACCTTC,CASSLLTGDAYGYTF
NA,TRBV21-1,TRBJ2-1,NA,TGTGCCAGCAGCAGACACCTTCGACTAGCGGGAGATTTATGTGAGCAGTTCTTC,CASSRHLRLAGDLCEQFF
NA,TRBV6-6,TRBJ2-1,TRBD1,TGTGCCAGCAGTTACTCAAGGGGGCCGAGTAATGAGCAGTTCTTC,CASSYSRGPSNEQFF
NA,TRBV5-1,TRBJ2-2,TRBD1,TGCGCCAGCAGCCAAGGGGGCGAGAGTGTTCCCGGGGAGCTGTTTTTT,CASSQGGESVPGELFF
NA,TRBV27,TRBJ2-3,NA,TGTGCCAGCAGTTTATTTAGGGGGAGTAGGCCAGATACGCAGTATTTT,CASSLFRGSRPDTQYF
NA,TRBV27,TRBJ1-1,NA,TGTGCCAGCATTCCCCGAGGGGCGGGCACTGAAGCTTTCTTT,CASIPRGAGTEAFF
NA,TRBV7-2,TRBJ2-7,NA,TGTGCCAGCAGCTTAGACGGAAGCGGCCGCTCCTACGAGCAGTACTTC,CASSLDGSGRSYEQYF
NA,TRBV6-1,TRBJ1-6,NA,TGTGCCAGCAGGGGGACCGCTCCTTCACCCCTCCACTTT,CASRGTAPSPLHF